The clone carrying this TCR beta chain has ten or more counts. Antigen unknown. Trimming removed 6 bases from V and 3 bases from J; junction bases left unmatched: 4. This CDR3 has 15 residues. The data derive from a study of T cells in Graves' hyperthyroidism and ophthalmopathy. Findings and caveats of the study: Most clonotypes expanded in the thyroid (above 0.001) were also present in blood.

Amplification targeted TCR beta CDR3 regions from RNA transcripts. The HTBI set primed first-round TCR CDR3 RT-PCR. From the multiplex PCR reads, TCRdb called clonotypes with MiXCR, one entry per CDR3 protein. The sample includes around 280,000 distinct CDR3 sequences, 12% to 15% of them seen just once. Sequencing used blood. This TCR came from a woman between 40 and 50 years old with Graves' hyperthyroidism. The chain employs TRBV12-3 or TRBV12-4 and TRBJ2-1; TRBD2 matches 11 bases. Written as DNA, the CDR3 is TGTGCCAGCAGACCGGGACTAGCGGACTACAATGAGCAGTTCTTC. It yields the protein CASRPGLADYNEQFF.